This T cell receptor beta chain originates from a study of T cell responses to AZD1222 COVID-19 vaccine. For this clone: Antigen specificity is unknown. At one boundary the junction diverges from the germline segment, which might be a read error. The sample has other DNA sequences that encode this CDR3 too.

CDR3 size: 17 residues. Germline V gene lookup returns CDR1 LGHNA and CDR2 YSLEER. Study-wide points: Repertoires were obtained only post-peak T cell response. The sample set comprised mostly white British donors with more females, and clonal diversity was possibly underestimated. Spike-specific TCR breadth and depth rose after two AZD1222 doses. CD4 TCRs associated with vaccination spanned spike, dominating at 160-218 and 743-854.

Repertoires were generated with immunoSEQ multiplex PCR, while TCRdb's copy carries only in-frame clones and drops some. There are approximately 100,000 clones in the sample; around 90% occur only once, and 9.5% to 15% lies in the top ten. This receptor was taken from an adult in good health. Sample: peripheral blood, taken on day 0 of MenACWY control vaccination. The chain links TRBV4-3 to TRBJ1-1, with D perhaps TRBD1 (5 bases). CDR3 nucleotide sequence: TGCGCCAGTAGCCAAGATCTGGTCTCACAGGCGTACACTGAAGCTTTCTTT. It translates to CASSQDLVSQAYTEAFF.